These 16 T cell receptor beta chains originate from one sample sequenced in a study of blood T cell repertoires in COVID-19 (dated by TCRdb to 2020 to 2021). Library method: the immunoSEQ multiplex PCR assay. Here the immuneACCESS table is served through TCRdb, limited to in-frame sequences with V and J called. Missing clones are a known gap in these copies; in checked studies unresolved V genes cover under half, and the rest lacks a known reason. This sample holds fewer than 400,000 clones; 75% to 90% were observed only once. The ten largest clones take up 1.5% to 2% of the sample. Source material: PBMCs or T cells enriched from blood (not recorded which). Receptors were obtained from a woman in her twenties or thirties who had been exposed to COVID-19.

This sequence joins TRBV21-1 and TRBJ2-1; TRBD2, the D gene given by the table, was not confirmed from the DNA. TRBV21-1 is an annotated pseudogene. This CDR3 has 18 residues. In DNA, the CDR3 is TGTGCCAGCAGCCAGGGATCCTTGACTCTAGCGGGAGCGTGGGAGCAGTTCTTC. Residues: CASSQGSLTLAGAWEQFF.

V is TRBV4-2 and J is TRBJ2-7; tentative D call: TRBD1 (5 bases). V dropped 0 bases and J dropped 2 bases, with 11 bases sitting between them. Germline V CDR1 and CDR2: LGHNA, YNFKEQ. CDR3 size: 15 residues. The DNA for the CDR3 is TGTGCCAGCAGCCAAGATTCGTCAGGGACCTACGAGCAGTACTTC. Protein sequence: CASSQDSSGTYEQYF.

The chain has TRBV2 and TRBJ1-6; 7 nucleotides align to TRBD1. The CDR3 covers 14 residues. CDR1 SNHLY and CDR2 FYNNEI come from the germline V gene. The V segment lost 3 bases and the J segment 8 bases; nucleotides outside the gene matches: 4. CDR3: CASSEQGGDSPLHF. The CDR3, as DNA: TGTGCCAGCAGTGAGCAGGGGGGAGATTCACCCCTCCACTTT. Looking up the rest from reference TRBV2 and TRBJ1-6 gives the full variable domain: EPEVTQTPSHQVTQMGQEVILRCVPISNHLYFYWYRQILGQKVEFLVSFYNNEISEKSEIFDDQFSVERPDGSNFTLKIRSTKLEDSAMYFCASSEQGGDSPLHFGNGTRLTVT.

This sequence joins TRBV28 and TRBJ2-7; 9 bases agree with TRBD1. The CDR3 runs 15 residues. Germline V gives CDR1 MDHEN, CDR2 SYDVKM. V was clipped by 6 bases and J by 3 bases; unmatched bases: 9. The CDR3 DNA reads TGTGCCAGCAGCTACCGAGGACAGGGGAACTACGAGCAGTACTTC. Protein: CASSYRGQGNYEQYF.

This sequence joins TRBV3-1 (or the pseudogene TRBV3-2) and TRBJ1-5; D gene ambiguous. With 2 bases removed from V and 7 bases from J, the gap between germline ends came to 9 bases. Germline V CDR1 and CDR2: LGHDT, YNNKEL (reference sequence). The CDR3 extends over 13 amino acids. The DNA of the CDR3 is TGTGCCAGCAGCCAACAGCCCGGGCAGCCCCAGCATTTT. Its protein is CASSQQPGQPQHF.

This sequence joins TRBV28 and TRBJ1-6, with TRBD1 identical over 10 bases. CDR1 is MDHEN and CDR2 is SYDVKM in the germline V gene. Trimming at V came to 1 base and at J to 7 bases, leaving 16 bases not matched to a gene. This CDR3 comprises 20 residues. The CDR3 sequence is CASSLLGTGVSKFLNSPLHF. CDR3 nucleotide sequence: TGTGCCAGCAGTTTATTGGGGACAGGGGTATCCAAATTTCTCAATTCACCCCTCCACTTT.

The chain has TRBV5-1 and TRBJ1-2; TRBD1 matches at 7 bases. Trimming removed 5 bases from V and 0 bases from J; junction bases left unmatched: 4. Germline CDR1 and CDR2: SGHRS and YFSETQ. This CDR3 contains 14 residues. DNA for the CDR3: TGCGCCAGCAGTGAGACAGGGTCTAACTATGGCTACACCTTC. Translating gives CASSETGSNYGYTF.

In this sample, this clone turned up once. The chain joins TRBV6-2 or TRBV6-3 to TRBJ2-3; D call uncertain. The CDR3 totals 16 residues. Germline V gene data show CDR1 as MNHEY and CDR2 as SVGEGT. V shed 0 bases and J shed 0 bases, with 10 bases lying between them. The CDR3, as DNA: TGTGCCAGCAGTTACTCGAGGTCTTCTAGCACAGATACGCAGTATTTT. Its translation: CASSYSRSSSTDTQYF.

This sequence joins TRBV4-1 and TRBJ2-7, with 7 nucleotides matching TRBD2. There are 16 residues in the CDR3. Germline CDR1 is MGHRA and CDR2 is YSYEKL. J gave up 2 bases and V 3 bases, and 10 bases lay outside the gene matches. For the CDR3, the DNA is TGCGCCAGCAGCCAGCCGGCCGGGACTAACGCCTACGAGCAGTACTTC. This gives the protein CASSQPAGTNAYEQYF.

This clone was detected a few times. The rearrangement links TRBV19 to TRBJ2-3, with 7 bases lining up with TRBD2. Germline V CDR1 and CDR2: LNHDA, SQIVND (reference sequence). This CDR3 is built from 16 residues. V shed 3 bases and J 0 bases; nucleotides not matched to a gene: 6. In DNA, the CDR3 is TGTGCCAGTAGTATCATACTAGCGCATAGCACAGATACGCAGTATTTT. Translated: CASSIILAHSTDTQYF.

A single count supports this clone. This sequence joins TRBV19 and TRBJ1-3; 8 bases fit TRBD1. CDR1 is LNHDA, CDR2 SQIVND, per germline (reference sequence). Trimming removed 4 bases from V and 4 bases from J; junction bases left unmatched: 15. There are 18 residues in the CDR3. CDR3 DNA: TGTGCCAGTAGTACCCGGACAGGGAGGATACGTGGAGGAAACACCATATATTTT. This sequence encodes CASSTRTGRIRGGNTIYF.

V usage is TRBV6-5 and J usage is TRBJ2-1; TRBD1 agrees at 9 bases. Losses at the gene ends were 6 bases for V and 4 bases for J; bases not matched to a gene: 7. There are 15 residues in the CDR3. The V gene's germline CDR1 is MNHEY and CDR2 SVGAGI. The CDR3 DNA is TGTGCCAGCAGCCCCCCGGGACAGGGATACAATGAGCAGTTCTTC. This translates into CASSPPGQGYNEQFF.

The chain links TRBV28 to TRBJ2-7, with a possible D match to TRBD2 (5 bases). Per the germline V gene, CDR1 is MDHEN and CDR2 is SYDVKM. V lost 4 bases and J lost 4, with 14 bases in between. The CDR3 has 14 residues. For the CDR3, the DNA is TGTGCCAGCAGTTCGGACGCACCGGGGTACGAGCAGTACTTC. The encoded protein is CASSSDAPGYEQYF.

The CDR3 loop is CASSSTGSMHEQYF. For the CDR3, the DNA is TGTGCCAGCAGCTCTACCGGGTCGATGCACGAGCAGTACTTC. The genes are TRBV7-3 and TRBJ2-7; unclear D gene. The CDR3 covers 14 residues. Trimming cost V 4 bases and J 5 bases, with 15 bases left between them. Germline CDR1 and CDR2: SGHTA and FQGTGA.

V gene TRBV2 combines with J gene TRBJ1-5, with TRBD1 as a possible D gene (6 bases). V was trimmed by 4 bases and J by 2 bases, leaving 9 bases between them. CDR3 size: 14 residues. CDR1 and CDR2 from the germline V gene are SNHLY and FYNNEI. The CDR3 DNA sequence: TGTGCCAGCAGTGCGAACAGGGGCAATCAGCCCCAGCATTTT. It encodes CASSANRGNQPQHF.

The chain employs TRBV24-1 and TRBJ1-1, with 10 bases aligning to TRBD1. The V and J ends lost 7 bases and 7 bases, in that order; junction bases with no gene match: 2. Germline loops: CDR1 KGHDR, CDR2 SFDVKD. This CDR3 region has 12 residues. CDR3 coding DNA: TGTGCCACCAGGGGGACAGGGGTTGAAGCTTTCTTT. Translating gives CATRGTGVEAFF.